Shown below are 18 T cell receptor beta chains from a single sample sequenced in a study of T cell repertoires in cytomegalovirus infection. From the reads, TCRdb called clonotypes with MiXCR, one entry per CDR3 protein. Among approximately 500,000 distinct CDR3 sequences listed, around 27% were seen once. The sequencing input was PBMCs. These receptors were obtained from a human donor in good health (CMV status not recorded). Some clones in this sample may be carry-over from other donors' samples.

This clonotype appeared many times. This chain connects TRBV19 to TRBJ2-7; TRBD2 aligns across 14 bases. The CDR3 spans 16 residues. The junction had 7 bases not matched to a gene; V was cut back by 5 bases and J by 4 bases. Germline V lookup: CDR1 LNHDA, CDR2 SQIVND (reference sequence). The CDR3 spells CASSAGLAGVRYEQYF. CDR3 in DNA: TGTGCCAGTAGTGCGGGACTAGCGGGAGTAAGATACGAGCAGTACTTC.

The V call is TRBV11-3, the J call TRBJ2-1; no clear D. The CDR3 loop spans 14 amino acids. Germline V CDR1 and CDR2: SGHNT, YENEEA. The V gene lost 3 bases and the J gene lost 6 bases, with 12 bases spanning the gap. Here the CDR3 DNA reads TGTGCCAGCAGCTTCCCCCTTTTTTCCAATGAGCAGTTCTTC. Its translation is CASSFPLFSNEQFF.

This clonotype was detected only a few times. The CDR3 region is CASSPGATTRQYF. The DNA of the CDR3 is TGTGCCAGCAGCCCCGGGGCTACTACGAGGCAGTACTTC. The rearrangement joins TRBV6-2 or TRBV6-3 to TRBJ2-7; D possibly uses TRBD1 or TRBD2 (5 bases each). V was trimmed by 6 bases and J by 9 bases, leaving 18 bases between them. From germline, CDR1 is MNHEY and CDR2 SVGEGT. This CDR3 is built from 13 residues.

The sample holds a few counts of this clonotype. The rearrangement joins TRBV19 to TRBJ2-3, with 7 bases that match TRBD1. V lost 7 bases, J lost 6 bases, and 10 bases stayed unmatched. The CDR3 runs to 14 residues. CDR1 and CDR2 (germline): LNHDA, SQIVND (reference sequence). CDR3 bases: TGTGCCAGTATGACAGGGAGACCCTATGATACGCAGTATTTT. Translating it yields CASMTGRPYDTQYF.

In regard to this clonotype: A much more abundant neighbour one base away suggests this may be a read error. V is TRBV7-2 and J is TRBJ1-5; D uncertain. Germline CDR1 and CDR2: SGHTA and FQGNSA. The V gene lost 0 bases and the J gene lost 6 bases, with 12 bases spanning the gap. This CDR3 is built from 15 residues. The CDR3 DNA sequence: TGTGCCAGCAGCTTAGCGTTACTGGGAGGTCAGCCCCAGCATTTT. Residues: CASSLALLGGQPQHF. The complete variable domain, with remaining parts taken from reference TRBV7-2 and TRBJ1-5, reads GAGVSQSPSNKVTEKGKDVELRCDPISGHTALYWYRQSLGQGLEFLIYFQGNSAPDKSGLPSDRFSAERTGGSVSTLTIQRTQQEDSAVYLCASSLALLGGQPQHFGDGTRLSIL.

This clonotype turned up a few times. The chain couples TRBV12-3 or TRBV12-4 to TRBJ1-5, with TRBD1 matching over 9 bases. The CDR3 length is 14 residues. V gave up 4 bases and J gave up 3 bases; unmatched junction bases: 1. The CDR3 nucleotides are TGTGCCAGCAGTTGGACAGGGGTCAATCAGCCCCAGCATTTT. Translating gives CASSWTGVNQPQHF.

The V and J genes are TRBV28 and TRBJ2-7; TRBD2 agrees at 7 bases. The J segment lost 7 bases and the V segment lost 3 bases, leaving 12 bases of the junction unmatched. Germline V gives CDR1 MDHEN, CDR2 SYDVKM. The CDR3 has 15 amino acids. In DNA form, the CDR3 reads TGTGCCAGCAGTTTTGGGGCCTTCCCCGGGGGGGAGCAGTACTTC. Protein sequence: CASSFGAFPGGEQYF.

A few counts support this clonotype. This sequence joins TRBV11-2 and TRBJ2-1, with 10 nucleotides matching TRBD1. V lost 5 bases, J lost 14 bases, and 12 bases stayed unmatched. Per germline, CDR1 SGHAT and CDR2 FQNNGV. The CDR3 totals 14 residues. CDR3 residues: CASSAGTGVPPEFF. CDR3 DNA: TGTGCCAGCAGCGCCGGGACAGGGGTCCCCCCGGAGTTCTTC.

This clonotype was picked up many times. This chain connects TRBV7-2 to TRBJ2-5, with 9 bases that match TRBD1. The J segment lost 5 bases and the V segment lost 5 bases, leaving 6 bases of the junction unmatched. Per germline, CDR1 SGHTA and CDR2 FQGNSA. This CDR3 spans 14 amino acids. The CDR3 nucleotides read TGTGCCAGCAGCCCTCGGACAGGGGAGGAGACCCAGTACTTC. It encodes CASSPRTGEETQYF.

About this clonotype itself: A read error may explain this, as a much larger clone is one base away. The V gene is TRBV28, the J gene TRBJ2-3; TRBD1 matches 12 bases. Germline V gene sequence: CDR1 MDHEN, CDR2 SYDVKM. The CDR3 contains 17 residues. CDR3 loop: CASSWSWDRGRADTQNF. In DNA form, the CDR3 reads TGTGCCAGCAGTTGGTCGTGGGACAGGGGGCGGGCAGATACGCAGAATTTT.

This chain uses TRBV6-2 or TRBV6-3 with TRBJ2-3; no firm D call. The V end lost 5 bases, the J end lost 2 bases, and 23 bases lay between the germline ends. This CDR3 spans 18 amino acids. Germline V gene sequence: CDR1 MNHEY, CDR2 SVGEGT. CDR3 sequence: CASSPMSFIPGHTDTQYF. The CDR3 DNA is TGTGCCAGCAGTCCGATGAGTTTCATCCCGGGTCACACAGATACGCAGTATTTT.

This clonotype was found many times. The CDR3 here is CASSLVPASGNTIYF. CDR3 nucleotides: TGTGCCAGCAGCTTAGTCCCGGCCTCTGGAAACACCATATATTTT. This chain joins TRBV7-6 and TRBJ1-3, with D hard to call. V was clipped by 1 base and J by 0 bases, with 7 bases between them. CDR1 and CDR2 (germline): SGHVS, FNYEAQ. The CDR3 is 15 residues long.

This clonotype was seen just once. This chain uses TRBV12-5 with TRBJ2-2; D tentatively fits TRBD1 or TRBD2 (5 bases each). Germline V CDR1 and CDR2: LGHNT, FRNRAP. Trimming stripped 7 bases from V and 3 bases from J, with 15 bases between. The CDR3 extends over 15 amino acids. The CDR3 nucleotides read TGTGCTAGTGCCTCGGGGCAGGGTGACACCGGGGAGCTGTTTTTT. This codes for CASASGQGDTGELFF.

The rearrangement uses TRBV7-9 and TRBJ2-6, with 10 bases aligning to TRBD2. Germline V gene sequence: CDR1 SEHNR, CDR2 FQNEAQ (reference sequence). The length of the CDR3 is 19 residues. With V trimmed by 1 base and J by 0 bases, 6 bases remained unmatched. The DNA for the CDR3 is TGTGCCAGCAGCTTAGTTGTCCTAGCGGGGGTCTCTGGGGCCAACGTCCTGACTTTC. Its translation is CASSLVVLAGVSGANVLTF.

The chain recombines TRBV27 with TRBJ1-2, with D perhaps matching TRBD1 (6 bases). CDR1 MNHEY and CDR2 SMNVEV come from the germline V gene (reference sequence). This CDR3 has 15 residues. The germline V and J ends were trimmed by 6 bases and 7 bases, with 21 bases remaining between them. The CDR3 bases are TGTGCCAGCAGCCGTAATACCAGGGGTTCGGCTGGCTACACCTTC. It is translated as CASSRNTRGSAGYTF.

The chain combines TRBV12-3 or TRBV12-4 with TRBJ2-5, with 12 bases fitting TRBD2. The CDR3 sequence is 17 residues long. Losses at the gene ends were 2 bases for V and 4 bases for J; bases not matched to a gene: 8. CDR3 amino acids: CASSLLRTSGKGETQYF. For the CDR3, the DNA is TGTGCCAGCAGTTTACTCAGGACTAGCGGGAAGGGAGAGACCCAGTACTTC.

This chain uses TRBV7-9 with TRBJ1-1; D is perhaps TRBD1 (5 bases). Germline CDR1 is SEHNR and CDR2 is FQNEAQ (reference sequence). V was pared by 5 bases and J by 0 bases, with 13 bases between. CDR3 length: 15 residues. CDR3 loop: CASSQRAGLNTEAFF. DNA for the CDR3: TGTGCCAGCAGCCAAAGGGCAGGGCTGAACACTGAAGCTTTCTTT.

There are many counts of this clonotype. The rearrangement uses TRBV19 and TRBJ2-1; 10 bases align to TRBD2. This CDR3 is built from 13 residues. Germline CDR1 LNHDA, CDR2 SQIVND (reference sequence). V dropped 9 bases and J dropped 7; count of bases not matched to a gene: 6. This CDR3 is CASSMTSGNEQFF. The DNA for the CDR3 is TGTGCCAGCAGCATGACTAGCGGGAATGAGCAGTTCTTC.